Listed here is a single T cell receptor beta chain. Its antigen is still unknown. The Oncomine TCR Beta short-read assay sequenced DNA from cultured CD4+ T cells. Genomic DNA extraction was carried out from cultured CD4+ T cells. TCRdb redid the calling of the PCR reads with MiXCR, one entry per CDR3 protein. The sample consists of about 21,000 distinct CDR3 sequences, about two fifths of them appearing once. The CDR3 contains 16 residues. Germline assignment: CDR1 LNHDA and CDR2 SQIVND (reference sequence). The germline V and J ends were trimmed by 0 bases and 1 base, with 13 bases remaining between them. This sample was included in a study of vaccination and CD4 T cells after COVID-19. Study at large: The post-vaccine samples came a median approximately 73 days after dose two (range 14 to 241). Regarding the study as a whole: Detection of a median roughly 83% of reactive clones in convalescent patients was confined to the period after vaccination. Convalescent patients had 304 of 307 vaccine-specific clones showing spike mono-reactivity.

Treatment of the sample: approximately 9-day PBMC culture with coronavirus spike peptide pools or control peptides (ViraFEST assay). V gene TRBV19 combines with J gene TRBJ2-7, with D perhaps assigned TRBD1 or TRBD2 (6 bases each). This receptor was taken from a human donor who received a COVID-19 vaccine. The sequencing used CD4+ T cells from blood, cultured in vitro, collected before SARS-CoV-2 vaccination. The CDR3 is CASSIDGGGGSYEQYF. The CDR3 DNA is TGTGCCAGTAGTATAGATGGAGGAGGGGGATCCTACGAGCAGTACTTC.